The entry that follows covers one T cell receptor (beta chain) sequence. Its antigen is currently not known. No base quality information exists; no much larger clone differs at one position. The CDR3 goes from the cysteine to the phenylalanine over 16 residues. The DNA shown is the 48-base CDR3, in frame from base 1. Reading the germline V gene gives CDR1 SGHTA and CDR2 FQGNSA. V is pruned by 0 bases and J by 12 bases, leaving 13 bases of the junction without a gene match. The immunoSEQ Assay, a bias-controlled multiplex PCR, was used to amplify TCRbeta CDR3 regions from genomic DNA. In the source study's methods: The number of nucleated cells in each sample was estimated from the amplification of reference gene primers within the assay. To quantify the absolute abundance of each unique TCRbeta CDR3 rearrangement, sequence reads were collapsed and filtered. For each sample, productive Simpson clonality was calculated as the square root of Simpson's diversity index over productive rearrangements. TCRdb provides this immuneACCESS table in a form limited to in-frame rearrangements. Some clones are lacking; in checked studies, under half of them reflect an unresolved V gene, and why the rest are absent is not known. V and J calls plus clone size are reproduced from that table; the DNA served to infer D and trimming. The sample profile shows 85,000 to 130,000 clones; 86% of them were found once. Roughly 3% of the sample comes from the top ten.

This sample stems from a study of blood T cell repertoires in COVID-19 (dated by TCRdb to the early 2020s). About the investigation overall: The collaborator samples originated in the United States, Italy and Spain and spanned the acute and convalescent phases of COVID-19. The material from the prospective study consisted of cDNA or gDNA derived from T cells, B-cell-depleted T cells, or PBMCs. The dataset comprised deeply sampled blood TCRbeta repertoires from subjects exposed to, actively infected with, or recovered from COVID-19. The repertoires were made available in a free public database intended to serve as a resource for research on the immune response to SARS-CoV-2. The samples were drawn from two sources: the first 160 participants of the ongoing ImmuneRACE study, and 950 to 1,500 subjects contributed by 6 global collaborators. Sample metadata almost always included a de-identified subject ID, COVID-19 status, age in years and sex. Where HLA class I and class II types were available, the types were taken from metadata supplied by the sample provider, not from assay-based typing. The investigation overall reported the following: How much clinical and demographic metadata was included differed by source and by participant, and the metadata was provided uncurated.

Enrolling through a virtual design, the prospective study's participants ranged in age from roughly 18 to 100 years and lived across around 25 United States geographic areas. In the prospective study, cohorts were assigned on the basis of participant-reported clinical history obtained from a screening survey and a study questionnaire. Recovered participants in ImmuneRACE Cohort 3 were defined by two consecutive negative NP/OP PCR tests, clearance by a healthcare professional, or resolution of symptoms. In the prospective study, mobile phlebotomists collected whole blood, serum and a nasopharyngeal or oropharyngeal swab from each participant. Prospective study participants could optionally give additional blood draws and questionnaires over a roughly 2-month period. Prospective study blood samples were shipped either frozen or at room temperature before DNA extraction.

This sequence was found in a woman aged 45-65 years who had recovered from COVID-19. The chain joins TRBV7-2 to TRBJ2-1, and TRBD2 matches 8 of the central bases. Sequencing input: PBMCs or T cells enriched from blood (not recorded which). The CDR3 region has the sequence CASSLAPGGIIRSQFF. The nucleotide sequence is TGTGCCAGCAGCTTAGCCCCGGGGGGGATAATACGGTCGCAGTTCTTC. Joined to the reference TRBV7-2 and TRBJ2-1 proteins, this CDR3 gives the full variable domain: GAGVSQSPSNKVTEKGKDVELRCDPISGHTALYWYRQSLGQGLEFLIYFQGNSAPDKSGLPSDRFSAERTGGSVSTLTIQRTQQEDSAVYLCASSLAPGGIIRSQFFGPGTRLTVL.